The clone carrying this TCR beta chain was detected a few times. Each CDR3 protein is one row after TCRdb ran MiXCR on the 5' RACE reads. The sample lists 150,000 or so distinct CDR3 sequences; around a third were seen once. This entry belongs to a study of T-cell memory formation after mild COVID-19. V shed 3 bases and J 2 bases; nucleotides not matched to a gene: 6. Per the germline V gene, CDR1 is SGDLS and CDR2 is YYNGEE. The CDR3 contains 17 residues. This chain joins TRBV9 and TRBJ2-3, with 13 bases lining up with TRBD2. Material for sequencing was PBMCs or a T cell subset sorted from them (not recorded which). The receptor was derived from an adult woman who had mild COVID-19 (a few samples of this study predate the infection). Cell type and time point are not known. In DNA form, the CDR3 reads TGTGCCAGCAGCGCAGGGACTAGCGGGGTGATCACAGATACGCAGTATTTT. Its translation is CASSAGTSGVITDTQYF.